This T cell receptor beta chain appears in the sequencing data of a study of control samples from healthy donors and cancer patients. A remark on this clone: Other DNA sequences of this sample code for an identical CDR3.

Germline lookup yields CDR1 KGHSH and CDR2 LQKENI. This CDR3 spans 12 amino acids. V gave up 3 bases and J gave up 2 bases, with 4 bases separating them. Some clones are missing from TCRdb's copy, which holds only in-frame ones; the method was immunoSEQ multiplex PCR. The sample shows some 410,000 clones, around 90% of them seen only once. The TCR comes from a man between 40 and 49 years old with head and neck cancer. The sequenced material came from PBMCs. V is TRBV18 and J is TRBJ1-1, with no clear D. The CDR3 sequence: CASSPANTEAFF. DNA for the CDR3: TGTGCCAGCTCACCGGCTAACACTGAAGCTTTCTTT.